This T cell receptor beta chain is drawn from a study of cytomegalovirus exposure and HLA in healthy donors. The PCR employed 60 Vbeta primers together with 13 Jbeta primers. Measured with immunoSEQ multiplex PCR; TCRdb has only the in-frame clones, and not every one. This table has some 130,000 clones, 66% appearing once. Germline loops: CDR1 KGHSH, CDR2 LQKENI. The length of the CDR3 is 16 residues. This clonotype was obtained from a human donor in good health. The chain employs TRBV18 and TRBJ2-5; 10 bases are a match to TRBD1. The J call is in doubt because the DNA end fits TRBJ2-7 better. The sequenced sample consisted of PBMCs. The CDR3 nucleotides are TGTGCCAGCTCACCCCTAACCGGGACAGGGGCCTACGAGCAGTACTTC. Amino acid sequence: CASSPLTGTGAYEQYF.